This T cell receptor (beta chain) was found in a study of T-cell reconstitution after alpha-beta-depleted transplantation in children. This clonotype has just one count. Preparation of the TCRbeta library involved a method that used unique molecular identifiers. TCRdb itself ran the PCR reads through MiXCR, one entry per CDR3 protein. The profile shows nearly 350,000 distinct CDR3 sequences, around 16% of them singletons. The specimen was PBMCs, mostly from graft donor cells, collected 360 days after TCRalphabeta/CD19-depleted stem cell transplant. The source of this sequence is a male patient between 2 and 10 years old who had a stem cell transplant for acute lymphoblastic leukemia, so the T cells may come from the graft donor.

For the CDR3, the DNA is TGCAGCGTTGTGGGTCTAGCGGGAGACGAGCAGTACTTC. Protein product: CSVVGLAGDEQYF. This chain uses TRBV29-1 with TRBJ2-7, with TRBD2 matching 10 bases. Trimming cost V 4 bases and J 5 bases; bases outside gene matches: 5. This CDR3 spans 13 amino acids. CDR1 is SQVTM and CDR2 is ANQGSEA in the germline V gene.